These 7 T cell receptor beta chains originate from one sample sequenced in a study of cytomegalovirus exposure and HLA in healthy donors. PCR primers comprised 60 Vbeta and 13 Jbeta primers. The data were produced by immunoSEQ multiplex PCR, yet TCRdb's version contains in-frame clones alone and is incomplete. This table holds roughly 150,000 clones, more than 75% found once. The sequenced sample was PBMCs. All receptors come from a woman aged 40-49 years in good health and CMV-seronegative.

The J gene is TRBJ2-1, the V gene TRBV11-1; 8 bases align to TRBD2. This CDR3 has 11 amino acids. CDR1 and CDR2 from the germline V gene are SGHAT and FQDESV (reference sequence). V lost 6 bases to trimming and J lost 10 bases; unmatched junction nucleotides: 2. CDR3 DNA sequence: TGTGCCAGCAGTCGGACTAGCGAGCAGTTCTTC. Protein product: CASSRTSEQFF.

The chain combines TRBV30 with TRBJ2-5; 7 bases agree with TRBD2. The CDR3 runs to 15 residues. The germline CDR1 and CDR2 sequences are GTSNPN and SVGIG (reference sequence). The junction had 12 bases not matched to a gene; V was cut back by 4 bases and J by 4 bases. DNA of the CDR3: TGTGCCTGGACGTCTAGCGGAGGACTGGGAGAGACCCAGTACTTC. Translation: CAWTSSGGLGETQYF.

The chain is built from TRBV7-2 and TRBJ1-6; 7 nucleotides line up with TRBD1. CDR1 is SGHTA and CDR2 is FQGNSA in the germline V gene. There are 15 residues in the CDR3. The J segment lost 8 bases and the V segment lost 2 bases, leaving 6 bases of the junction unmatched. The CDR3 loop reads CASSLRAGTDSPLHF. The CDR3 nucleotides read TGTGCCAGCAGCTTACGGGCAGGGACAGATTCACCCCTCCACTTT. The full variable domain, completed using reference TRBV7-2 and TRBJ1-6, is GAGVSQSPSNKVTEKGKDVELRCDPISGHTALYWYRQSLGQGLEFLIYFQGNSAPDKSGLPSDRFSAERTGGSVSTLTIQRTQQEDSAVYLCASSLRAGTDSPLHFGNGTRLTVT.

The rearrangement links TRBV6-5 to TRBJ1-2, with D perhaps TRBD1 (6 bases). Germline CDR1 is MNHEY and CDR2 is SVGAGI. This CDR3 comprises 14 residues. V was shortened by 5 bases and J by 4 bases, with 14 bases between the two germline ends. CDR3 sequence: CASSPHDRPYGYTF. In DNA form, the CDR3 reads TGTGCCAGCAGTCCTCACGACAGGCCCTATGGCTACACCTTC.

To note about this clone: Other DNA sequences in the same sample also yield this CDR3. V usage is TRBV18 and J usage is TRBJ1-1; possible D gene TRBD1, 5 bases. V was shortened by 2 bases and J by 4 bases, with 8 bases between the two germline ends. Germline V CDR1 and CDR2: KGHSH, LQKENI. The CDR3 is 13 residues long. The CDR3 reads CASSPLGGTEAFF. DNA of the CDR3: TGTGCCAGCTCACCATTGGGGGGCACTGAAGCTTTCTTT.

J is TRBJ2-7 and V is TRBV5-4; D is perhaps TRBD2 (6 bases). This CDR3 has 14 amino acids. The germline V gene has CDR1 SGHNT and CDR2 YYREEE (reference sequence). V lost 0 bases, J lost 6 bases, and 13 bases lay in between. The DNA for the CDR3 is TGTGCCAGCAGCTTGGGCCTTGGGGACTCCGAGCAGTACTTC. Translated: CASSLGLGDSEQYF. The complete variable domain, with remaining parts taken from reference TRBV5-4 and TRBJ2-7, reads ETGVTQSPTHLIKTRGQQVTLRCSSQSGHNTVSWYQQALGQGPQFIFQYYREEENGRGNFPPRFSGLQFPNYSSELNVNALELDDSALYLCASSLGLGDSEQYFGPGTRLTVT.

J is TRBJ2-5 and V is TRBV5-1, with D possibly being TRBD2 (6 bases). The length of the CDR3 is 13 residues. Germline CDR1 is SGHRS and CDR2 is YFSETQ. V lost 4 bases and J lost 1, with 8 bases in between. The CDR3 DNA reads as TGCGCCAGCAGCCTGGGAGGCCAAGAGACCCAGTACTTC. Its protein is CASSLGGQETQYF.